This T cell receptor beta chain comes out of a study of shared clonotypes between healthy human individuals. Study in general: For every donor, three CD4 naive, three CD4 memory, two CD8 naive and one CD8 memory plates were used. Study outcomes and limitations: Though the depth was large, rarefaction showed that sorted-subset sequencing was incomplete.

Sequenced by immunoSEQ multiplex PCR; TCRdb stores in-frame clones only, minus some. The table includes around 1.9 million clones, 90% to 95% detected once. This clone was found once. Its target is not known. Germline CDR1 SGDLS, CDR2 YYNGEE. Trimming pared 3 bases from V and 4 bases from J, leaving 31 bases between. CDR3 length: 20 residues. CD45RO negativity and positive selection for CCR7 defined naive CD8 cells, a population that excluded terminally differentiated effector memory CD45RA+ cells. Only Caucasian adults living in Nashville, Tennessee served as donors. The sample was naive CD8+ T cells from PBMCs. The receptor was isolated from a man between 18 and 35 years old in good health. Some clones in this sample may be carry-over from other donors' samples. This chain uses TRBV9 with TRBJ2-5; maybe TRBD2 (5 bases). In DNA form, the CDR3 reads TGTGCCAGCAGCGCAAGCCCCCTTTTTGTGGGAGTGAAGGGCGGAGAGACCCAGTACTTC. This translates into CASSASPLFVGVKGGETQYF.